This T cell receptor beta chain was identified during a study of T cell repertoires in urothelial bladder cancer. Whole-study results and caveats: Benign specimens held more T cells than urothelial carcinoma specimens.

Profiling relied on immunoSEQ multiplex PCR, and the TCRdb table lists in-frame clones only, not all of them. The sample contains fewer than 8,500 clones, around 75% of which appear only once. On this clone: Its antigen remains unidentified.

V lost 5 bases to trimming and J lost 1 base, with 18 bases between them. The CDR3 runs to 17 residues. CDR1 is MDHEN, CDR2 SYDVKM, per germline. The chain recombines TRBV28 with TRBJ1-5, with unresolved D. Sequencing was done on a sample of tumor-infiltrating cells from bladder cancer. This sequence was found in a human donor with urothelial carcinoma. CDR3 sequence: CASSPVPRVRSNQPQHF. CDR3 DNA sequence: TGTGCCAGCAGTCCCGTCCCTAGGGTTAGGAGCAATCAGCCCCAGCATTTT.